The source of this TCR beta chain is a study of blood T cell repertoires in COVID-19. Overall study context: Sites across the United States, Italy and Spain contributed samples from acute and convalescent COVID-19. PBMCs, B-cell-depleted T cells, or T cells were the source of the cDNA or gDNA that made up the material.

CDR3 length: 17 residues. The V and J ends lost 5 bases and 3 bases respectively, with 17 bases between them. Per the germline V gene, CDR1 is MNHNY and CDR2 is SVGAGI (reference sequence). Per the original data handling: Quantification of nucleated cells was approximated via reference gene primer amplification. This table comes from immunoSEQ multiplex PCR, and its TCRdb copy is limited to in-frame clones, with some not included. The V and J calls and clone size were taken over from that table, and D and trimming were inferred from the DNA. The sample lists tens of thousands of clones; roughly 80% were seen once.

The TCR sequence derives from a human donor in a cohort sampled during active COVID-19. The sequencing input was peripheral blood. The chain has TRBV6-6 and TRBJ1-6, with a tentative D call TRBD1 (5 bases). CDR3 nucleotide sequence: TGTGCCAGCAGTCCGGGGGTGTTAGGGGACTATAATTCACCCCTCCACTTT. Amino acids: CASSPGVLGDYNSPLHF.